The sequence of this TCR beta chain was determined in a study of blood T cell repertoires in COVID-19. In the original analysis: Nucleated cell number was recorded as an estimate derived from reference gene primer amplification. Data came from immunoSEQ multiplex PCR; TCRdb stores just in-frame clones and leaves some out. For V, J and clone size, that table is used; D and trimming come from the DNA. Among roughly 52,000 clones listed, around nine tenths were seen once. The CDR3 loop spans 11 amino acids. The V end was cut by 6 bases, the J end by 8 bases, with 7 bases between. The germline V gene has CDR1 ENHRY and CDR2 SYGVKD.

The chain carries TRBV10-3 and TRBJ2-2; D gene uncertain. The clonotype comes from a man over 45 with acute or convalescent COVID-19. Sequencing was done on a sample of peripheral blood. The CDR3 region is CAIRLSGELFF. The CDR3 DNA follows: TGTGCCATCAGGTTATCGGGGGAGCTGTTTTTT.